This T cell receptor beta chain is drawn from a study of control samples from healthy donors and cancer patients. Profiled with immunoSEQ multiplex PCR; TCRdb holds only in-frame clones, not every one. The table records some 140,000 clones, around 94% of them present only once. CDR1 is SNHLY, CDR2 FYNNEI, per germline. V was cut by 1 base and J by 6 bases, with 7 bases left in between. The CDR3 has 13 amino acids. Sample: PBMCs. The chain couples TRBV2 to TRBJ2-4; no clear D gene. The TCR was taken from a man in his sixties with colorectal cancer. The CDR3 coding sequence is TGTGCCAGCAGTGAAGGCAAGCCAAACATTCAGTACTTC. Translation: CASSEGKPNIQYF.